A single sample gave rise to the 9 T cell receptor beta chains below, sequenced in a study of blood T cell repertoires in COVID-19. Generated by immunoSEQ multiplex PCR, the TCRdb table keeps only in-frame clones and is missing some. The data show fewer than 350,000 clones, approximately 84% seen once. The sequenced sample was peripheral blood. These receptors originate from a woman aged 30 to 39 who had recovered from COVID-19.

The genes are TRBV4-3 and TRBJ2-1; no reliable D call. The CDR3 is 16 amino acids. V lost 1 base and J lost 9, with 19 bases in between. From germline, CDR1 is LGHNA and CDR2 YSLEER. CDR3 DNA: TGCGCCAGCAGCCAAGCATGGCCCGACGGGTTCCGTGAGCAGTTCTTC. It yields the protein CASSQAWPDGFREQFF.

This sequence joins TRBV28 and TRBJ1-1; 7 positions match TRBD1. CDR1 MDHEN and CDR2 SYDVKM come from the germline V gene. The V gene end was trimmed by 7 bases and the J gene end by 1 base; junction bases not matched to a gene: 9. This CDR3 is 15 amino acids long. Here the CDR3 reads CASTTGQVKNTEAFF. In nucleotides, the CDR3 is TGTGCCAGCACGACTGGACAGGTCAAGAACACTGAAGCTTTCTTT.

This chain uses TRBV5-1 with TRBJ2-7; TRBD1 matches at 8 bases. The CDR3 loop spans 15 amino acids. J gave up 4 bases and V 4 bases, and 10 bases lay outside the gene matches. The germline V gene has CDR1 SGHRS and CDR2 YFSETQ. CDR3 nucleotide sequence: TGCGCCAGCAGCGAACGACAGGGGCCAGTTTACGAGCAGTACTTC. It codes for CASSERQGPVYEQYF.

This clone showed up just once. The CDR3 spells CTSDRGGNNEQFF. In DNA, the CDR3 is TGTACAAGCGACCGGGGCGGGAACAATGAGCAGTTCTTC. The rearrangement uses TRBV7-9 and TRBJ2-1; tentative D call: TRBD2 (6 bases). The CDR3 totals 13 residues. Germline lookup yields CDR1 SEHNR and CDR2 FQNEAQ (reference sequence).

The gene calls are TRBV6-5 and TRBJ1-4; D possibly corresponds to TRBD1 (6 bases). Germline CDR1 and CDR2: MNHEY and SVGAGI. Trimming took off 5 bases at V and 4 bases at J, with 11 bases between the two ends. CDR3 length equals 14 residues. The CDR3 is CASSRDTNNEKLFF. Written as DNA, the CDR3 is TGTGCCAGCAGTCGGGACACTAATAATGAAAAACTGTTTTTT.

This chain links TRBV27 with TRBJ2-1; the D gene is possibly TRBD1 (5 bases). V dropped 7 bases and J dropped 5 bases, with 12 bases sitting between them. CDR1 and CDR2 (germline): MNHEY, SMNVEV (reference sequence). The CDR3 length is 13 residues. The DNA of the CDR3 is TGTGCCAGCAAGGGGCCAGCTCACAATGAGCAGTTCTTC. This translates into CASKGPAHNEQFF.

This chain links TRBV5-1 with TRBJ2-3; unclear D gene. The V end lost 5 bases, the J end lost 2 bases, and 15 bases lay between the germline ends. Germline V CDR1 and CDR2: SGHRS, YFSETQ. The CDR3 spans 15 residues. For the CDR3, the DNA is TGCGCCAGCAGTCCGTCGCCTAGTCCCACAGATACGCAGTATTTT. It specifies CASSPSPSPTDTQYF.

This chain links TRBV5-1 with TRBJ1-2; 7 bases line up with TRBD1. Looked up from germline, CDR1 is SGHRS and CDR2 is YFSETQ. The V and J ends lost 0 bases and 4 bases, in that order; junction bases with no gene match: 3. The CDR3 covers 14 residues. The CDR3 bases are TGCGCCAGCAGCTTGGACAGGGGCGGCTATGGCTACACCTTC. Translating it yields CASSLDRGGYGYTF.

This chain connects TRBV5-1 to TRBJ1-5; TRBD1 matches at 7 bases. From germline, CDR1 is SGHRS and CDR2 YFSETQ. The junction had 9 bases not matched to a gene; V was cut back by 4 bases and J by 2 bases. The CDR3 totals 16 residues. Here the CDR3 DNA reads TGCGCCAGCAGCCCTGGGACAGCTTGGGGCAATCAGCCCCAGCATTTT. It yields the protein CASSPGTAWGNQPQHF.